This TCR beta chain originates from a study of blood T cell repertoires in COVID-19. The wider study: T cells, B-cell-depleted T cells, or PBMCs supplied cDNA or gDNA.

As handled by the study authors: By means of reference gene primer amplification, nucleated cell counts were estimated. Using immunoSEQ multiplex PCR, the repertoire was profiled, and TCRdb retains in-frame clones only, with some absent. The D gene and trimming were derived from the DNA, and the V and J assignments and clone size from that table. The data show 52,000 or so clones, around four fifths seen once. This clone has a single count. Germline V lookup: CDR1 SGHDT, CDR2 YYEEEE. This CDR3 has 15 amino acids. The V end was cut by 3 bases, the J end by 0 bases, with 10 bases between. Sequenced: peripheral blood. The clonotype originates from a human donor in a cohort sampled during active COVID-19. This chain connects TRBV5-6 to TRBJ1-5; no firm D call. CDR3 region: CASSSNSYSNQPQHF. The DNA for the CDR3 is TGTGCCAGCAGCTCTAACAGTTATAGCAATCAGCCCCAGCATTTT.